This T cell receptor (beta chain) is drawn from a study of T cell responses to AZD1222 COVID-19 vaccine. The study's findings and limits: Baseline seropositives among AZD1222 recipients totaled only five to seven.

The assay was immunoSEQ multiplex PCR, and TCRdb's table has in-frame clones only and misses some. There are about 130,000 clones in the sample; 85% to 95% occur only once, and approximately 6.8% lies in the top ten. Concerning this clone: Its target is not known. Other DNA sequences in this sample translate to the same CDR3.

Trimming took off 6 bases at V and 1 base at J, with 12 bases between the two ends. The germline V gene has CDR1 MNHEY and CDR2 SVGAGI. This CDR3 has 14 residues. J is TRBJ1-1 and V is TRBV6-5; maybe TRBD1 (6 bases). The sequence came from an adult who received the AZD1222 COVID-19 vaccine. The sequences come from peripheral blood, collected 28 days after the second AZD1222 dose. The CDR3 DNA reads TGTGCCAGCAGGCCCACAGGGCCGAACACTGAAGCTTTCTTT. Protein: CASRPTGPNTEAFF.